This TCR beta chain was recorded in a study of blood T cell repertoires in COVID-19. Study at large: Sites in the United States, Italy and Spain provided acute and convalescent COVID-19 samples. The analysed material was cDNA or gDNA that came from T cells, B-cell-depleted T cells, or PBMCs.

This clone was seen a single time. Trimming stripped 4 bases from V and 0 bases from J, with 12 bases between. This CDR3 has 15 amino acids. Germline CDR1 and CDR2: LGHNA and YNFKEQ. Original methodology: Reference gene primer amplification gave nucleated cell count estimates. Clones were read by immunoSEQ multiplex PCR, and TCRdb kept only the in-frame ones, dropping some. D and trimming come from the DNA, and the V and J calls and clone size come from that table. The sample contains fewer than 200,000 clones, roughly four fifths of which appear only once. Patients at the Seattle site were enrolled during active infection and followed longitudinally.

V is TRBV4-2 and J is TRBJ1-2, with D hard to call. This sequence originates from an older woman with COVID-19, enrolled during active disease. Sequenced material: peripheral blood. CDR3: CASSPGGPTNYGYTF. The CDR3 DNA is TGTGCCAGCAGCCCCGGAGGACCTACTAACTATGGCTACACCTTC.